A single sample is the source of the 12 T cell receptor beta chains below, sequenced in a study of cytomegalovirus exposure and HLA in healthy donors. The protocol was immunoSEQ multiplex PCR, while the TCRdb copy is restricted to in-frame clones and leaves out a portion. The table lists roughly 310,000 clones, 70% to 90% of them singletons. Sequencing was done on a sample of PBMCs. The receptors were gathered from a man aged 25-45 years in good health and CMV-seronegative.

This clone has a single count. The V and J genes are TRBV5-1 and TRBJ1-1, with D possibly being TRBD1 (6 bases). Trimming pared 4 bases from V and 8 bases from J, leaving 15 bases between. The CDR3 is 13 residues long. The germline V gene encodes CDR1 SGHRS and CDR2 YFSETQ. The CDR3 protein is CASSHPGQKEAFF. CDR3 bases: TGCGCCAGCAGCCACCCCGGACAGAAGGAAGCTTTCTTT.

The chain joins TRBV5-6 to TRBJ2-1; 14 bases match TRBD2. V shed 3 bases and J 8 bases; nucleotides not matched to a gene: 13. The length of the CDR3 is 18 residues. Germline CDR1 SGHDT, CDR2 YYEEEE. CDR3 in DNA: TGTGCCAGCAGCTGGGGGCCGGGACTAGCGGGGGCTGCACATGAGCAGTTCTTC. Translation: CASSWGPGLAGAAHEQFF.

V is TRBV19 and J is TRBJ2-1, with 7 bases lining up with TRBD1. Germline trimming cut 8 bases from V and 12 bases from J; bases unmatched to any gene: 31. This CDR3 region has 19 residues. CDR1 LNHDA and CDR2 SQIVND come from the germline V gene (reference sequence). The CDR3 sequence: CASYSPIPISRQGVTGQFF. Written as DNA, the CDR3 is TGTGCCAGTTACTCACCCATTCCTATCTCTCGACAGGGAGTTACTGGGCAGTTCTTC. Drawing the rest from reference TRBV19 and TRBJ2-1, the complete variable domain is DGGITQSPKYLFRKEGQNVTLSCEQNLNHDAMYWYRQDPGQGLRLIYYSQIVNDFQKGDIAEGYSVSREKKESFPLTVTSAQKNPTAFYLCASYSPIPISRQGVTGQFFGPGTRLTVL.

This clone was observed once. The chain carries TRBV14 and TRBJ1-2, with D tentatively TRBD1 (6 bases). CDR3 length: 13 amino acids. The V end lost 2 bases, the J end lost 6 bases, and 10 bases lay between the germline ends. The germline V gene has CDR1 SGHDN and CDR2 FVKESK. In DNA, the CDR3 is TGTGCCAGCAGCCAACAGGGGACCCATGGCTACACCTTC. Translating gives CASSQQGTHGYTF.

This clone showed up just once. The CDR3, as DNA: TGTGCCAGCAGCGTGTCAAGGGGGCGGGGAGAGACCCAGTACTTC. It specifies CASSVSRGRGETQYF. This chain uses TRBV5-5 with TRBJ2-5; D perhaps matches TRBD1 (7 bases). Trimming removed 4 bases from V and 4 bases from J, with 17 bases in between. The CDR3 length is 15 residues. Germline CDR1 SGHKS, CDR2 YYEKEE (reference sequence).

The chain employs TRBV15 and TRBJ1-2; 8 nucleotides align to TRBD1. CDR1 and CDR2 from the germline V gene are LNHNV and YYDKDF (reference sequence). V shed 0 bases, J shed 2 bases, and the junction held 8 bases outside the gene matches. CDR3 length: 17 residues. CDR3 sequence (DNA): TGTGCCACCAGCAGAGACGCAGGGGGCCCTATAAACTATGGCTACACCTTC. It yields the protein CATSRDAGGPINYGYTF.

This chain joins TRBV11-2 and TRBJ1-4; 7 bases are a match to TRBD1. The CDR3 has 16 amino acids. V lost 1 base, J lost 5 bases, and 7 bases stayed unmatched. Germline assignment: CDR1 SGHAT and CDR2 FQNNGV. The CDR3 DNA reads as TGTGCCAGCAGCTTAGTTACAGGGGTACAGAATGAAAAACTGTTTTTT. Its protein is CASSLVTGVQNEKLFF.

This chain's CDR3 is CASSDQGARGYTF. The CDR3 nucleotides are TGCGCCAGCAGTGATCAGGGGGCCCGCGGCTACACCTTC. This chain links TRBV10-2 with TRBJ1-2; TRBD1 agrees at 8 bases. The V and J ends lost 3 bases and 8 bases, in that order; junction bases with no gene match: 5. The CDR3 extends over 13 amino acids. In germline, CDR1 is WSHSY, CDR2 SAAADI.

The chain couples TRBV2 to TRBJ2-3, with TRBD2 as a possible D gene (5 bases). Germline CDR1 SNHLY, CDR2 FYNNEI. The CDR3 sequence is 13 residues long. Trimming pared 10 bases from V and 4 bases from J, leaving 15 bases between. In DNA, the CDR3 is TGTGCCACCACTAGGGAGTCCCCAGATACGCAGTATTTT. As protein: CATTRESPDTQYF. The entire variable domain, with the rest obtained from reference TRBV2 and TRBJ2-3, is as follows: EPEVTQTPSHQVTQMGQEVILRCVPISNHLYFYWYRQILGQKVEFLVSFYNNEISEKSEIFDDQFSVERPDGSNFTLKIRSTKLEDSAMYFCATTRESPDTQYFGPGTRLTVL.

The sample holds one count of this clone. V gene TRBV7-9 combines with J gene TRBJ1-4; TRBD1 might be the D (5 bases). V was shortened by 5 bases and J by 5 bases, with 15 bases between the two germline ends. The CDR3 contains 15 residues. CDR1 is SEHNR and CDR2 is FQNEAQ in the germline V gene (reference sequence). The CDR3 DNA reads TGTGCCAGCAGCGTTACAGGCGACAAGAATGAAAAACTGTTTTTT. Its protein product is CASSVTGDKNEKLFF.

V and J are TRBV5-6 and TRBJ1-1; 12 bases fit TRBD1. Trimming removed 5 bases from V and 4 bases from J; junction bases left unmatched: 12. Germline V gene lookup returns CDR1 SGHDT and CDR2 YYEEEE. The CDR3 sequence is 17 residues long. The CDR3 protein is CASRPGTGGVGSTEAFF. CDR3 bases: TGTGCCAGCAGGCCCGGGACAGGGGGCGTCGGTAGCACTGAAGCTTTCTTT.

V is TRBV10-2 and J is TRBJ1-2, with unresolved D. Germline CDR1 WSHSY, CDR2 SAAADI. Trimming removed 1 base at V and 4 bases at J, with 7 bases between. The CDR3 has 13 amino acids. In DNA, the CDR3 is TGCGCCAGCAGTGAGTGGGCAGCCTATGGCTACACCTTC. Protein: CASSEWAAYGYTF.